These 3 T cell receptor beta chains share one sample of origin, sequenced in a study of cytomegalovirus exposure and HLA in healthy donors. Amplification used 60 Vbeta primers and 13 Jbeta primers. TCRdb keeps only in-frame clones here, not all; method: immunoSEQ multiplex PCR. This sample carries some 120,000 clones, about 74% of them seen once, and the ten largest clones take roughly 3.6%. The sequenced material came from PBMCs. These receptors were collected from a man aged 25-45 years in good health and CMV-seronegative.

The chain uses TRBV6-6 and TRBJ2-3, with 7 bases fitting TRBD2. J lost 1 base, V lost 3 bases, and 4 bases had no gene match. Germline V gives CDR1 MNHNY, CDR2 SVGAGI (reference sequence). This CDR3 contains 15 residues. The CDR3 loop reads CASSYSGSGTDTQYF. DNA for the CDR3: TGTGCCAGCAGTTATAGCGGGTCCGGCACAGATACGCAGTATTTT.

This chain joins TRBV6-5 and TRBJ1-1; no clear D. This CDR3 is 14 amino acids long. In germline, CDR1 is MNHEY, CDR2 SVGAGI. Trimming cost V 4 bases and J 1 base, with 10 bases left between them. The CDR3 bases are TGTGCCAGCAGTTCCTTGACAAAGAACACTGAAGCTTTCTTT. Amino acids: CASSSLTKNTEAFF.

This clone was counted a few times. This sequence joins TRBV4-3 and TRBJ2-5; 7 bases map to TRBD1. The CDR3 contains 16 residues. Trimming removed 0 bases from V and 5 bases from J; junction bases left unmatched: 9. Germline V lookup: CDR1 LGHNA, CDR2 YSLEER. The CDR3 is CASSQDSAGGRETQYF. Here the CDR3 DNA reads TGCGCCAGCAGCCAAGATTCGGCAGGGGGACGGGAGACCCAGTACTTC.